A single sample gave rise to the 18 T cell receptor beta chains below, sequenced in a study of blood T cell repertoires in COVID-19. Only in-frame clones appear in the TCRdb table, and some are missing; sequencing was by immunoSEQ multiplex PCR. The sample records 300,000 to 400,000 clones, 86% being singletons. Sequenced material: peripheral blood. The receptor source for this set is a woman between 55 and 75 years old with COVID-19, enrolled during active disease.

The chain uses TRBV7-3 and TRBJ2-7; a weak D match, TRBD1 (5 bases). Trimming stripped 5 bases from V and 1 base from J, with 9 bases between. CDR1 and CDR2 (germline): SGHTA, FQGTGA. CDR3 length equals 13 residues. This CDR3 reads CASSRDRSYEQYF. CDR3 in DNA: TGTGCCAGCAGCCGCGACAGATCCTACGAGCAGTACTTC.

This chain uses TRBV11-3 with TRBJ2-3, with 8 bases matching TRBD2. The CDR3 has 15 amino acids. The V and J ends lost 1 base and 0 bases, in that order; junction bases with no gene match: 0. Germline V CDR1 and CDR2: SGHNT, YENEEA. For the CDR3, the DNA is TGTGCCAGCAGCTTAGCGGGGGGGAGCACAGATACGCAGTATTTT. Translated, it gives CASSLAGGSTDTQYF.

CDR3 region: CASKGSLYNYGYTF. The CDR3 nucleotides are TGTGCCAGCAAAGGGAGTCTGTATAACTATGGCTACACCTTC. The chain carries TRBV6-5 and TRBJ1-2; no clear D. Trimming removed 7 bases at V and 1 base at J, with 13 bases between. CDR1 MNHEY and CDR2 SVGAGI come from the germline V gene. CDR3 length equals 14 residues.

The chain joins TRBV10-3 to TRBJ1-5; D might be TRBD1 (6 bases). The CDR3 loop spans 16 amino acids. Germline CDR1 ENHRY, CDR2 SYGVKD. With 0 bases removed from V and 1 base from J, the gap between germline ends came to 10 bases. The CDR3 DNA follows: TGTGCCATCAGTGAGTCGAACAGGGTGAGCAATCAGCCCCAGCATTTT. This encodes CAISESNRVSNQPQHF.

The chain is built from TRBV4-1 and TRBJ1-5, with D unresolved. The CDR3 covers 15 residues. In germline, CDR1 is MGHRA, CDR2 YSYEKL. Trimming left V 7 bases short and J 0 bases short, with 13 bases between. The CDR3 is CASKELLNSNQPQHF. In DNA form, the CDR3 reads TGCGCCAGCAAGGAGCTTTTGAATAGCAATCAGCCCCAGCATTTT.

The chain links TRBV30 to TRBJ2-7; 9 bases are a match to TRBD1. The V gene's germline CDR1 is GTSNPN and CDR2 SVGIG (reference sequence). The CDR3 is 14 residues long. V was clipped by 2 bases and J by 6 bases; unmatched bases: 8. The CDR3 loop is CAWSKGGQGFEQYF. CDR3 DNA sequence: TGTGCCTGGAGTAAGGGAGGACAGGGGTTCGAGCAGTACTTC.

This chain connects TRBV18 to TRBJ2-1; D is possibly TRBD1 (6 bases). The CDR3 covers 16 residues. V shed 0 bases and J shed 7 bases, with 16 bases lying between them. Per the germline V gene, CDR1 is KGHSH and CDR2 is LQKENI. The CDR3 DNA is TGTGCCAGCTCACCACCGGGGGCAGGGGCAAAGAATGAGCAGTTCTTC. It codes for CASSPPGAGAKNEQFF.

This chain links TRBV6-2 or TRBV6-3 with TRBJ2-7; D is possibly TRBD2 (6 bases). V was clipped by 2 bases and J by 7 bases, with 9 bases between them. Germline CDR1 is MNHEY and CDR2 is SVGEGT. There are 12 residues in the CDR3. For the CDR3, the DNA is TGTGCCAGCAGTTACGGGAGGAGAGAGCAGTACTTC. This translates into CASSYGRREQYF.

The chain couples TRBV5-6 to TRBJ2-2; 11 bases are a match to TRBD1. Unmatched junction bases numbered 7, after V lost 2 bases and J lost 7 bases. The V gene's germline CDR1 is SGHDT and CDR2 YYEEEE. This CDR3 region has 16 residues. CDR3 sequence: CASSFGQGALGGELFF. The CDR3 coding sequence is TGTGCCAGCAGCTTTGGACAGGGGGCTTTGGGCGGGGAGCTGTTTTTT.

Concerning this clone: A much larger clone lies a single base off, so this may be a read error. The chain joins TRBV7-2 to TRBJ2-1; TRBD2 aligns across 12 bases. This CDR3 is 15 amino acids long. Germline V gene sequence: CDR1 SGHTA, CDR2 FQGNSA. With V trimmed by 5 bases and J by 4 bases, 3 bases remained unmatched. CDR3 amino acids: CASSPGLAGYNEQFF. The CDR3 DNA is TGTGCCAGCAGCCCCGGACTAGCGGGGTACAATGAGCAGTTCTTC.

The chain recombines TRBV7-8 with TRBJ2-7, with 9 nucleotides matching TRBD2. V lost 4 bases, J lost 0 bases, and 7 bases stayed unmatched. This CDR3 comprises 16 residues. Germline V gene data show CDR1 as SGHVS and CDR2 as FQNEAQ. The CDR3 spells CASSSLGGGDSYEQYF. DNA for the CDR3: TGTGCCAGCAGCTCCTTGGGCGGGGGGGACTCCTACGAGCAGTACTTC.

The V call is TRBV5-4, the J call TRBJ1-1, with D maybe TRBD1 (5 bases). The germline gives CDR1 SGHNT, CDR2 YYREEE (reference sequence). The ends were cut back, 5 bases at V and 5 bases at J, with 16 bases in the middle. The CDR3 runs 14 residues. CDR3 nucleotides: TGTGCCAGCAGTGGGGTCCTACGGGGGACTGAAGCTTTCTTT. It codes for CASSGVLRGTEAFF. Full variable domain (outside the CDR3, taken from reference TRBV5-4 and TRBJ1-1): ETGVTQSPTHLIKTRGQQVTLRCSSQSGHNTVSWYQQALGQGPQFIFQYYREEENGRGNFPPRFSGLQFPNYSSELNVNALELDDSALYLCASSGVLRGTEAFFGQGTRLTVV.

This clone has ten or more counts. This chain joins TRBV6-1 and TRBJ1-6; a possible D gene is TRBD1 (6 bases). V lost 4 bases, J lost 7 bases, and 20 bases lay in between. The CDR3 covers 17 residues. Germline CDR1 is MNHNS and CDR2 is SASEGT. CDR3 nucleotide sequence: TGTGCCAGCAGTGTCCTCCTGGGGGGGGCAGGGAATTCACCCCTCCACTTT. It encodes CASSVLLGGAGNSPLHF.

The J gene is TRBJ1-3, the V gene TRBV9, with 7 bases identical to TRBD1. This CDR3 has 14 amino acids. Trimming cost V 3 bases and J 1 base; bases outside gene matches: 1. Germline V gene data show CDR1 as SGDLS and CDR2 as YYNGEE. The chain's CDR3 is CASSGGQSGNTIYF. The CDR3 DNA reads TGTGCCAGCAGCGGGGGACAGTCTGGAAACACCATATATTTT. The full variable domain, completed using reference TRBV9 and TRBJ1-3, is DSGVTQTPKHLITATGQRVTLRCSPRSGDLSVYWYQQSLDQGLQFLIQYYNGEERAKGNILERFSAQQFPDLHSELNLSSLELGDSALYFCASSGGQSGNTIYFGEGSWLTVV.

The table lists this clone with a count of one. The J gene is TRBJ1-5, the V gene TRBV28, with D hard to call. This CDR3 is 13 amino acids long. V shed 1 base and J shed 5 bases, with 6 bases lying between them. Per the germline V gene, CDR1 is MDHEN and CDR2 is SYDVKM. The CDR3, as DNA: TGTGCCAGCAGTTTATTTTCTCATCAGCCCCAGCATTTT. This codes for CASSLFSHQPQHF.

This rearrangement joins TRBV5-4 to TRBJ2-7; D might be TRBD2 (5 bases). The germline V gene has CDR1 SGHNT and CDR2 YYREEE (reference sequence). CDR3 size: 15 residues. V dropped 4 bases and J dropped 0 bases, with 14 bases sitting between them. The CDR3 protein is CASSPGVASSYEQYF. The CDR3 nucleotides are TGTGCCAGCAGCCCCGGGGTAGCCAGCTCCTACGAGCAGTACTTC.

This chain connects TRBV19 to TRBJ1-2; 9 nucleotides agree with TRBD1. Germline lookup yields CDR1 LNHDA and CDR2 SQIVND (reference sequence). Losses at the gene ends were 3 bases for V and 8 bases for J; bases not matched to a gene: 13. The CDR3 is made up of 16 amino acids. CDR3 region: CASSISGTGFIRGYTF. The CDR3 DNA follows: TGTGCCAGTAGTATCTCCGGGACAGGGTTCATCCGGGGCTACACCTTC.

The V call is TRBV15, the J call TRBJ1-5; 9 bases are a match to TRBD1. The germline CDR1 and CDR2 sequences are LNHNV and YYDKDF (reference sequence). The CDR3 loop spans 14 amino acids. Losses at the gene ends were 3 bases for V and 4 bases for J; bases not matched to a gene: 1. CDR3 amino acids: CATSRDRGNQPQHF. DNA of the CDR3: TGTGCCACCAGCAGGGACAGGGGTAATCAGCCCCAGCATTTT.